This TCR beta chain is from a study of identical twins. The cDNA had a unique molecular identifier and a template-switch universal primer site. TCRdb re-called the 5' RACE reads through MiXCR, storing one row per CDR3 protein. The sample has 1.5 million to 2 million distinct CDR3 sequences; around a third are singletons. Study observations and caveats: Conclusions rested on cross-sectional statistics rather than following the same donors. The study found that models underestimated out-of-frame TCR alpha sharing in monozygotic twins. Abundant beta clonotypes from cord blood bore fewer insertions; memory repertoires lacked this pattern.

This clonotype was picked up a small number of times. Its specificity is unknown. The CDR3 is 15 amino acids. The germline V and J ends were trimmed by 4 bases and 4 bases, with 16 bases remaining between them. Germline values: CDR1 SGHRS, CDR2 YFSETQ. This TCR was sampled from a newborn girl in good health. This chain links TRBV5-1 with TRBJ2-3, with D tentatively TRBD2 (6 bases). The sequenced sample was cord blood. The CDR3 protein is CASSRFAGRADTQYF. DNA for the CDR3: TGCGCCAGCAGCCGTTTTGCGGGAAGGGCAGATACGCAGTATTTT.